This entry features one T cell receptor (beta chain) sequence. These data are taken from a study of blood T cell repertoires in COVID-19. In the study overall: Whether acute or convalescent, the COVID-19 samples came from the United States, Italy and Spain. Sources were T cells, B-cell-depleted T cells, or PBMCs; the material itself was cDNA or gDNA.

Authors' processing steps: It was from reference gene primer amplification that nucleated cell counts were estimated. Assay: immunoSEQ multiplex PCR; the TCRdb copy retains only in-frame clones and omits some. D and trimming were read from the DNA, whereas the V and J calls and clone size are those reported in that table. The repertoire holds roughly 99,000 clones, with roughly 80% as singletons. There are 16 residues in the CDR3. The ends lost 0 bases at V and 2 bases at J; junction bases unmatched: 4. Germline assignment: CDR1 LNHNV and CDR2 YYDKDF (reference sequence). The chain carries TRBV15 and TRBJ2-3, with TRBD1 matching over 8 bases. The clonotype originates from a woman older than 75 with acute or convalescent COVID-19. Sequencing input: peripheral blood. CDR3 loop: CATSRDGQGPTDTQYF. CDR3 coding DNA: TGTGCCACCAGCAGAGACGGACAGGGTCCCACAGATACGCAGTATTTT.